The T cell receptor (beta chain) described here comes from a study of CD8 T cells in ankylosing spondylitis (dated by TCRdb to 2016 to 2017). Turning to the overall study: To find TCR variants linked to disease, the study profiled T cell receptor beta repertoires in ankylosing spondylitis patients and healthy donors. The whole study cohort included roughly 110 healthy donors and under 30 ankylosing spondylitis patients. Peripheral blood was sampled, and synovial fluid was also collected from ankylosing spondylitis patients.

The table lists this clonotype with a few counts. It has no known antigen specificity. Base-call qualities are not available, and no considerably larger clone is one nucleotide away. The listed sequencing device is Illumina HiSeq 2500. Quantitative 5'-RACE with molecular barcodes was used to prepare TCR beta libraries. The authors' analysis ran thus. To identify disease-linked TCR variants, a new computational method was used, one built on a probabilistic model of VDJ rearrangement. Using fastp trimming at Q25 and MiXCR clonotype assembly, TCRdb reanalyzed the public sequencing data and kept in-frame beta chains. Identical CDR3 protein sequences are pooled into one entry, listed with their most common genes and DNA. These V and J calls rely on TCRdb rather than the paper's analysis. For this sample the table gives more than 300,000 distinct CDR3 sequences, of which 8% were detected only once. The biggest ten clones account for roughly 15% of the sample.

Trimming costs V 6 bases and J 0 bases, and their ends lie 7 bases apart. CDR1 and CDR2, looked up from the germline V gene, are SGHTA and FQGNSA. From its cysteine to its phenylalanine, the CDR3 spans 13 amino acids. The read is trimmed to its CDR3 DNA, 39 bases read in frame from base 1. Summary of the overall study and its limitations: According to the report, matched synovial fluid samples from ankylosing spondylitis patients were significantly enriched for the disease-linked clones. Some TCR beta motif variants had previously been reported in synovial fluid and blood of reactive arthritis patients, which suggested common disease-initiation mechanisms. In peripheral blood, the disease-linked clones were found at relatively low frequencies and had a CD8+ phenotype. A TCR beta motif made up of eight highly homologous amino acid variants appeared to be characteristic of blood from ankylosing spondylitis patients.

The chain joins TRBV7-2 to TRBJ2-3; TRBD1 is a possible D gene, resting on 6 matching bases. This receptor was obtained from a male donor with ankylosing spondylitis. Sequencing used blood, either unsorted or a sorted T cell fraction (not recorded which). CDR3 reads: CASRRGSTDTQYF. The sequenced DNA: TGTGCCAGCAGAAGGGGGAGCACAGATACGCAGTATTTT.